This entry lists 22 T cell receptor beta chains sequenced from one sample in a study of blood T cells in healthy people across ages. Primers used in a second PCR of roughly 7 to 12 cycles were a sample-barcoded 5' primer and a J-beta primer mix. One entry per CDR3 protein results from TCRdb running MiXCR on the 5' RACE reads. The sample carries some 750,000 distinct CDR3 sequences, about a fifth recorded once. Sequencing was carried out using blood. These receptors came from a man aged 65 to 79 in good health.

This clonotype showed up many times. This chain links TRBV7-2 with TRBJ1-6, with D unclear. Trimming removed 3 bases from V and 9 bases from J, with 6 bases in between. CDR3 size: 12 residues. Germline V gives CDR1 SGHTA, CDR2 FQGNSA. CDR3 sequence (DNA): TGTGCCAGCAGCTTGGGCGCTTCACCCCTCCACTTT. It translates to CASSLGASPLHF.

The chain links TRBV5-1 to TRBJ2-3, with TRBD2 matching over 11 bases. Germline assignment: CDR1 SGHRS and CDR2 YFSETQ. The ends lost 4 bases at V and 1 base at J; junction bases unmatched: 5. This CDR3 contains 16 residues. CDR3 in DNA: TGCGCCAGCAGCCTCCCACTAGCGGGGGGCACAGATACGCAGTATTTT. Translation: CASSLPLAGGTDTQYF.

The chain uses TRBV20-1 and TRBJ2-3, with a possible D match to TRBD2 (6 bases). V shed 7 bases and J shed 8 bases, with 16 bases lying between them. This CDR3 spans 12 amino acids. CDR1 and CDR2 from the germline V gene are DFQATT and SNEGSKA (reference sequence). The chain's CDR3 is CSEASDYGTQYF. The CDR3 nucleotides read TGCAGTGAGGCTAGCGACTACGGTACGCAGTATTTT.

This chain joins TRBV12-3 or TRBV12-4 and TRBJ1-6; D is unclear. This CDR3 contains 15 residues. Deletions cut 6 bases from V and 0 bases from J, with 9 bases between. The CDR3 spells CASREESSYNSPLHF. CDR3 nucleotides: TGTGCCAGCAGGGAAGAGAGCTCCTATAATTCACCCCTCCACTTT.

The chain recombines TRBV30 with TRBJ1-1; 7 nucleotides match TRBD1. CDR1 is GTSNPN and CDR2 is SVGIG in the germline V gene (reference sequence). Trimming at V came to 2 bases and at J to 1 base, leaving 7 bases not matched to a gene. The CDR3 spans 15 residues. Here the CDR3 DNA reads TGTGCCTGGAGTCAGGGGGGCGCCGGGAACACTGAAGCTTTCTTT. Its translation is CAWSQGGAGNTEAFF.

CDR3 protein: CSAVPPGLLNYGYTF. The CDR3 nucleotides are TGCAGTGCTGTTCCCCCGGGGTTACTCAACTATGGCTACACCTTC. This sequence joins TRBV20-1 and TRBJ1-2; the D is unclear. The V gene lost 5 bases and the J gene lost 2 bases, with 18 bases spanning the gap. CDR3 length: 15 residues. CDR1 is DFQATT and CDR2 is SNEGSKA in the germline V gene (reference sequence).

This clonotype was observed a few times. This sequence joins TRBV6-5 and TRBJ1-4, with a weak D call TRBD1 (6 bases). This CDR3 is 15 amino acids long. Germline V lookup: CDR1 MNHEY, CDR2 SVGAGI. Trimming removed 6 bases at V and 5 bases at J, with 16 bases between. CDR3 bases: TGTGCCAGCAGCCCAAGGGGGGGCCGGAATGAAAAACTGTTTTTT. Translated: CASSPRGGRNEKLFF.

As to this clonotype: The junction departs from the called germline gene at one end, perhaps through a read error. This chain joins TRBV6-5 and TRBJ2-4; possibly TRBD1 for D (5 bases). Germline V gene data show CDR1 as MNHEY and CDR2 as SVGAGI. The CDR3 contains 16 residues. The CDR3 loop is CASSESRVGAKSIQYF. In DNA form, the CDR3 reads TGTGCCAGCAGTGAGTCCAGGGTAGGAGCCAAAAGCATTCAGTACTTC.

The chain joins TRBV5-1 to TRBJ2-5; the match to TRBD1 covers 7 bases. Trimming removed 7 bases from V and 5 bases from J; junction bases left unmatched: 17. This CDR3 is built from 16 residues. The germline CDR1 and CDR2 sequences are SGHRS and YFSETQ. The CDR3, as DNA: TGCGCCAGCCGCATCGACAGGGTATTGAAGGGGGAGACCCAGTACTTC. Its protein product is CASRIDRVLKGETQYF.

This clonotype was observed a few times. V and J are TRBV29-1 and TRBJ2-3; D is uncertain. V was cut by 7 bases and J by 5 bases, with 13 bases left in between. Germline-derived CDR1 and CDR2 are SQVTM and ANQGSEA. The CDR3 is made up of 12 amino acids. CDR3 loop: CSATRTEDTQYF. The CDR3 region has the DNA TGCAGCGCTACAAGAACTGAAGATACGCAGTATTTT.

The V call is TRBV18, the J call TRBJ2-3; 8 bases are shared with TRBD2. CDR3 length: 15 residues. Germline loops: CDR1 KGHSH, CDR2 LQKENI. Losses at the gene ends were 6 bases for V and 2 bases for J; bases not matched to a gene: 7. DNA for the CDR3: TGTGCCAGCTCCCCAACTAGCGGATTCACAGATACGCAGTATTTT. Protein product: CASSPTSGFTDTQYF.

This clonotype has just a few counts. This chain joins TRBV7-2 and TRBJ2-1, with D possibly called TRBD1 or TRBD2 (6 bases each). The CDR3 sequence is 16 residues long. Germline values: CDR1 SGHTA, CDR2 FQGNSA. V lost 0 bases to trimming and J lost 8 bases, with 17 bases between them. This CDR3 reads CASSLAFLGGGHEQFF. The CDR3 coding sequence is TGTGCCAGCAGCTTAGCGTTTTTAGGGGGAGGTCATGAGCAGTTCTTC.

Here the CDR3 DNA reads TGCGCCAGCAGCTTGGGACAGGGGGCGCGATACACAGATACGCAGTATTTT. It yields the protein CASSLGQGARYTDTQYF. The chain employs TRBV5-1 and TRBJ2-3, with 10 nucleotides matching TRBD1. The CDR3 contains 17 residues. CDR1 is SGHRS and CDR2 is YFSETQ in the germline V gene. J was trimmed by 2 bases and V by 0 bases; bases with no gene match: 6.

This clonotype has a count of ten or more. The CDR3 region is CASSQDKAGELLYQETQYF. The CDR3 region has the DNA TGTGCCAGCAGCCAAGATAAAGCGGGGGAACTTCTGTACCAAGAGACCCAGTACTTC. The J gene is TRBJ2-5, the V gene TRBV3-1; TRBD2 matches at 8 bases. This CDR3 spans 19 amino acids. CDR1 and CDR2 from the germline V gene are LGHDT and YNNKEL (reference sequence). Losses at the gene ends were 0 bases for V and 0 bases for J; bases not matched to a gene: 12.

V gene TRBV20-1 combines with J gene TRBJ2-3; 7 positions agree with TRBD1. This CDR3 contains 13 residues. V lost 3 bases to trimming and J lost 1 base; unmatched junction nucleotides: 1. Looked up from germline, CDR1 is DFQATT and CDR2 is SNEGSKA (reference sequence). The CDR3 bases are TGCAGTGCTAGGGGGACAGGCACAGATACGCAGTATTTT. Encoded protein: CSARGTGTDTQYF.

The rearrangement links TRBV11-3 to TRBJ1-1, with D possibly TRBD1 on 6 matching bases. CDR3 length equals 13 residues. Germline CDR1 and CDR2: SGHNT and YENEEA. Deletions cut 5 bases from V and 5 bases from J, with 12 bases between. As DNA, the CDR3 is TGTGCCAGCAGCAAACAGGGTTGGACTGAAGCTTTCTTT. It yields the protein CASSKQGWTEAFF.

This clonotype was seen only once. The chain combines TRBV5-1 with TRBJ2-5, with D possibly matching TRBD2 (6 bases). The CDR3 runs 15 residues. Germline V gene sequence: CDR1 SGHRS, CDR2 YFSETQ. V lost 2 bases and J lost 1, with 12 bases in between. This CDR3 reads CASSFRGVIQETQYF. CDR3 in DNA: TGCGCCAGCAGCTTTCGCGGGGTTATCCAAGAGACCCAGTACTTC.

This clonotype was seen only a few times. The rearrangement links TRBV27 to TRBJ1-6; D ambiguous. Germline lookup yields CDR1 MNHEY and CDR2 SMNVEV (reference sequence). CDR3 length equals 13 residues. The V and J ends lost 6 bases and 11 bases respectively, with 14 bases between them. The CDR3 spells CASSPPGRAPLHF. CDR3 nucleotide sequence: TGTGCCAGCAGCCCCCCCGGGAGGGCACCCCTCCACTTT.

This clonotype came up a few times. The gene calls are TRBV2 and TRBJ1-2, with D uncertain. Germline CDR1 reads SNHLY; CDR2 reads FYNNEI. This CDR3 comprises 13 residues. The ends were cut back, 3 bases at V and 4 bases at J, with 9 bases in the middle. DNA of the CDR3: TGTGCCAGCAGTGAGGAATTCAGCTATGGCTACACCTTC. Translation: CASSEEFSYGYTF. Full variable domain (outside the CDR3, taken from reference TRBV2 and TRBJ1-2): EPEVTQTPSHQVTQMGQEVILRCVPISNHLYFYWYRQILGQKVEFLVSFYNNEISEKSEIFDDQFSVERPDGSNFTLKIRSTKLEDSAMYFCASSEEFSYGYTFGSGTRLTVV.

Many counts were recorded for this clonotype. The chain combines TRBV7-9 with TRBJ2-7; no firm D call. V was trimmed by 2 bases and J by 2 bases, leaving 13 bases between them. The CDR3 is 15 residues long. Germline values: CDR1 SEHNR, CDR2 FQNEAQ (reference sequence). CDR3 loop: CASSLSSQVTYEQYF. CDR3 bases: TGTGCCAGCAGCTTATCGAGTCAGGTTACCTACGAGCAGTACTTC.

The rearrangement uses TRBV6-5 and TRBJ2-5; TRBD1 agrees at 8 bases. The DNA end is a closer match to TRBJ2-7, so the J assignment may be wrong. The CDR3 runs to 16 residues. CDR1 is MNHEY, CDR2 SVGAGI, per germline. The CDR3 sequence: CASSYLTGTGRNEQYF. The CDR3 DNA sequence: TGTGCCAGCAGTTACCTTACCGGGACAGGTCGTAACGAGCAGTACTTC.

V gene TRBV20-1 combines with J gene TRBJ2-5; no firm D call. The DNA end favors TRBJ2-1, so the J call may be wrong. Germline CDR1 reads DFQATT; CDR2 reads SNEGSKA (reference sequence). The CDR3 extends over 13 amino acids. In DNA, the CDR3 is TGCAGTGCTAGATCCGTTTGGGGCAATGAGCAGTTCTTC. This translates into CSARSVWGNEQFF.